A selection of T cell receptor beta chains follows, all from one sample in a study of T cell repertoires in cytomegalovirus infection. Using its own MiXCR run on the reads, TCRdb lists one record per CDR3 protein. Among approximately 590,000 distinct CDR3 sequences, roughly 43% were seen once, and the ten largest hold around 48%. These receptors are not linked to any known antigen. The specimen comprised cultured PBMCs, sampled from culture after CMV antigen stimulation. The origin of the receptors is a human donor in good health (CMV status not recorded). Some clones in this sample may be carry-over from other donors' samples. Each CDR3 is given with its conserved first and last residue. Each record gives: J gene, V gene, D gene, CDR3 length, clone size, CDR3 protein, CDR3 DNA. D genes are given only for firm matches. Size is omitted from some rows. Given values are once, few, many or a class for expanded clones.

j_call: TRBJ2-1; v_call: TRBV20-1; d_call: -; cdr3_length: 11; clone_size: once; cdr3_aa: CSASSYNEQFF; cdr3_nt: TGCAGTGCCAGCTCCTACAATGAGCAGTTCTTC
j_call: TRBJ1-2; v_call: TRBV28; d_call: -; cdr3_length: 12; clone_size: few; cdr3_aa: CASSPADYGYTF; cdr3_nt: TGTGCCAGCAGCCCGGCCGACTATGGCTACACCTTC
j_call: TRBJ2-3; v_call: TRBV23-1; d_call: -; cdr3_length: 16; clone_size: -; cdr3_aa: CASSPPGPRWGNTQYF; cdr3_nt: TGCGCCAGCAGTCCCCCAGGGCCCCGGTGGGGAAATACGCAGTATTTT
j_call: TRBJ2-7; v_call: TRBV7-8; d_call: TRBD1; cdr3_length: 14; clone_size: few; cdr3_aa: CASSLAKTGTEQYF; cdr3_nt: TGTGCCAGCAGCTTAGCAAAGACAGGGACCGAGCAGTACTTC
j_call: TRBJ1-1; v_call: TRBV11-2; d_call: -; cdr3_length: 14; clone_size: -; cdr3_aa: CASSTSQRNTEAFF; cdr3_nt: TGTGCCAGCAGCACCTCCCAGAGAAACACTGAAGCTTTCTTT
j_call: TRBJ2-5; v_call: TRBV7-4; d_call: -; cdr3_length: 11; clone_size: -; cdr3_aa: CVSSDRETQYF; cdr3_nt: TGTGTCAGCAGCGACCGGGAGACCCAGTACTTC
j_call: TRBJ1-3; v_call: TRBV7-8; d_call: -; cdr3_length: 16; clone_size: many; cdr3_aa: CASSLITAGSGNTIYF; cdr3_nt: TGTGCCAGCAGCTTAATTACGGCAGGGTCTGGAAACACCATATATTTT
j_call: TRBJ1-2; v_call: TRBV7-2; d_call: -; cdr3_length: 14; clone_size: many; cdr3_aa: CASSLGDRPGGYTF; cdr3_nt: TGTGCCAGCAGCTTAGGGGATCGACCGGGGGGCTACACCTTC
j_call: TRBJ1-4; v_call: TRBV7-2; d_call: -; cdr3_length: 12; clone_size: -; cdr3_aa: CASSGYNEKLFF; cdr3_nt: TGTGCCAGCTCGGGGTATAATGAAAAACTGTTTTTT
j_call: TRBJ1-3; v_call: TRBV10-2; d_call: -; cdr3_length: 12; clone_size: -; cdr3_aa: CASRGQGNTIYF; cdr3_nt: TGCGCCAGCAGAGGACAGGGAAACACCATATATTTT
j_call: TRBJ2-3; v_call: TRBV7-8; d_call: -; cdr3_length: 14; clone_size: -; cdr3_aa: CASSSEPGTDTQYF; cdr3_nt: TGTGCCAGCAGCTCAGAACCCGGGACAGATACGCAGTATTTT
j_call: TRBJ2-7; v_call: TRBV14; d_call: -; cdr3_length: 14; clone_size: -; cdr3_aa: CASSQGGGTKEQYF; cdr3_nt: TGTGCCAGCAGCCAAGGAGGGGGGACGAAGGAGCAGTACTTC
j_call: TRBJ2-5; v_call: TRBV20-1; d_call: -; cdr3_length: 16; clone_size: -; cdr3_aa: CSAFTTQTGEKETQYF; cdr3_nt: TGCAGTGCTTTCACCACACAAACGGGGGAGAAAGAGACCCAGTACTTC
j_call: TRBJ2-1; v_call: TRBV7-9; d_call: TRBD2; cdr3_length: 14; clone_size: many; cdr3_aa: CASSLGLADNEQFF; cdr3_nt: TGTGCCAGCAGCCTCGGACTAGCGGACAATGAGCAGTTCTTC
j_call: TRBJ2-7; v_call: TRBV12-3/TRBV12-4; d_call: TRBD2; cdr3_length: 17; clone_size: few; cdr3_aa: CASSGGLAGDVSYEQYF; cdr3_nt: TGTGCCAGCAGTGGGGGACTAGCGGGAGATGTCTCCTACGAGCAGTACTTC
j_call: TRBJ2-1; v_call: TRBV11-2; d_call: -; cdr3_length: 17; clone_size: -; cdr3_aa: CASSFFRVSGSYNEQFF; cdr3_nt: TGTGCCAGCAGCTTCTTCAGGGTGTCGGGGTCCTACAATGAGCAGTTCTTC
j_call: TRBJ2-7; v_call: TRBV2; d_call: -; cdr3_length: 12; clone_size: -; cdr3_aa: CASRLNSYGRYF; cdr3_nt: TGTGCCAGCAGGCTCAATTCATACGGAAGGTACTTC
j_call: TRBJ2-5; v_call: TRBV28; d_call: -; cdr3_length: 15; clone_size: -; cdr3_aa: CASSFLGYGQETQYF; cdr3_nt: TGTGCCAGCAGTTTTCTGGGGTATGGGCAAGAGACCCAGTACTTC
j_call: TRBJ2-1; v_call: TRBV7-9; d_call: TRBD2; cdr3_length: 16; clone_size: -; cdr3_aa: CASRPNSGRARNEQFF; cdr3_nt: TGTGCCAGCAGACCGAATAGCGGGAGGGCCCGCAATGAGCAGTTCTTC
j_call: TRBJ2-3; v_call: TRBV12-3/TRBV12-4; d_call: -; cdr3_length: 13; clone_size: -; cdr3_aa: CASSFQAYNLQYF; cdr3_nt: TGTGCCAGCAGTTTCCAGGCCTACAATTTGCAGTATTTT
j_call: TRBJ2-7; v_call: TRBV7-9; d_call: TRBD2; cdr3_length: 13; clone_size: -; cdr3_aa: CASSKSGSGEQYF; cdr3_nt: TGTGCCAGCAGCAAGAGCGGGAGCGGCGAGCAGTACTTC
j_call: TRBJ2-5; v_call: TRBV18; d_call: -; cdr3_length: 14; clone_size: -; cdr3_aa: CASSPLGKQETQYF; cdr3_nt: TGTGCCAGCTCACCACTGGGTAAACAAGAGACCCAGTACTTC
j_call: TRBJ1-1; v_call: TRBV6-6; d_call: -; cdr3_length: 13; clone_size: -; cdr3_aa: CASSPYGTLGAFF; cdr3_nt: TGTGCCAGCAGTCCTTATGGGACCTTAGGGGCTTTCTTT
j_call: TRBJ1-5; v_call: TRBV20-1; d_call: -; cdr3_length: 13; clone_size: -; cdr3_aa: CSASRRGNQPQHF; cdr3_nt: TGCAGTGCTAGTAGAAGAGGAAATCAGCCCCAGCATTTT
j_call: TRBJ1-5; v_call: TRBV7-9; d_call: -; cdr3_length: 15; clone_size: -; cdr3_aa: CASSPEGGAGQPQHF; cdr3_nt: TGTGCCAGCAGCCCCGAGGGGGGGGCAGGTCAGCCCCAGCATTTT
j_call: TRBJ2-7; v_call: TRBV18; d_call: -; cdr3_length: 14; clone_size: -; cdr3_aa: CASSPGTTVYEQYF; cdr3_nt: TGTGCCAGCTCCCCAGGTACTACGGTCTACGAGCAGTACTTC
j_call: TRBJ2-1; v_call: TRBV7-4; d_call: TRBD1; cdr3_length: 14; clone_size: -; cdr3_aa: CASSLVDGQGREFF; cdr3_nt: TGTGCCAGCAGCTTAGTCGACGGACAGGGTCGTGAGTTCTTC
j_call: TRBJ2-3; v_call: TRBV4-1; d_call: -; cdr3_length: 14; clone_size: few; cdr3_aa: CASSQAHSGDRQYF; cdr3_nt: TGCGCCAGCAGCCAAGCCCATTCGGGGGACAGGCAGTATTTT
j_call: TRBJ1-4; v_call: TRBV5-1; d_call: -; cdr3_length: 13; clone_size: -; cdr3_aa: CASSLEGRQGLFF; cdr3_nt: TGCGCCAGCAGCTTGGAAGGGCGGCAGGGACTGTTTTTT
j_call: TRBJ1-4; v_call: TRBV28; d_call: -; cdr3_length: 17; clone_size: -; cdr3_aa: CASSLTLPGSIEEKLFF; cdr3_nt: TGTGCCAGCAGCCTTACACTACCAGGGTCAATTGAGGAAAAACTGTTTTTT
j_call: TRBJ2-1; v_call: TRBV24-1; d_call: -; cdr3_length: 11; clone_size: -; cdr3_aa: CATAGSGEQFF; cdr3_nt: TGTGCCACCGCGGGTTCCGGTGAGCAGTTCTTC
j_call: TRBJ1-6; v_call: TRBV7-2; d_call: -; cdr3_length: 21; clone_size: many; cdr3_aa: CASSFGFGGPHGSSYNSPLHF; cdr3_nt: TGTGCCAGCAGCTTTGGCTTTGGAGGGCCGCACGGGAGCTCCTATAATTCACCCCTCCACTTT
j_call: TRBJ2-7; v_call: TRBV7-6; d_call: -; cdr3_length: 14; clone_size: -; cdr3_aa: CASSPPGRHGEQYF; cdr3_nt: TGTGCCAGCAGCCCGCCCGGCAGGCACGGGGAGCAGTACTTC
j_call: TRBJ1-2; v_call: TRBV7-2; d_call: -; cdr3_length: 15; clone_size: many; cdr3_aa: CASSLFSPLVVGYTF; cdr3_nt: TGTGCCAGCAGCTTATTTTCCCCTCTCGTCGTGGGCTACACCTTC
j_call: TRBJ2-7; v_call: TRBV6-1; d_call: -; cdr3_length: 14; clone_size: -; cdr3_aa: CASSEMTVPSEQYF; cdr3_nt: TGTGCCAGCAGTGAGATGACGGTACCTAGCGAGCAGTACTTC
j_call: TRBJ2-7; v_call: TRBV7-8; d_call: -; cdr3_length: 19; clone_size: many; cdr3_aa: CASSLNRGQGSGFSYEQYF; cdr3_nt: TGTGCCAGCAGCTTAAATCGCGGGCAGGGGTCGGGATTTTCCTACGAGCAGTACTTC
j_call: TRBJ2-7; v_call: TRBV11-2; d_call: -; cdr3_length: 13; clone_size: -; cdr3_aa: CASSGTFTYEQYF; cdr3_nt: TGTGCCAGCAGCGGGACTTTTACCTACGAGCAGTACTTC
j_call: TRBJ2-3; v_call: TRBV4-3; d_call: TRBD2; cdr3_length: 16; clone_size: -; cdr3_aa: CASSRDISGRGDTQYF; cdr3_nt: TGCGCCAGCAGTAGGGATATTAGCGGGAGAGGAGATACGCAGTATTTT
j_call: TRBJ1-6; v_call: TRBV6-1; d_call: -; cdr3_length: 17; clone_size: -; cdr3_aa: CASNLGQPSSYNSPLHF; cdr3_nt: TGTGCCAGCAACCTAGGACAGCCGAGCTCCTATAATTCACCCCTCCACTTT
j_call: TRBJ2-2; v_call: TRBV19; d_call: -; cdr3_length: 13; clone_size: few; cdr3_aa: CASNTYETGELFF; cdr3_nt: TGTGCCAGTAACACGTATGAAACCGGGGAGCTGTTTTTT
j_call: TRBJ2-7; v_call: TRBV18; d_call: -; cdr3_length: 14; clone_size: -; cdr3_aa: CASSPTGETYEQYF; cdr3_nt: TGTGCCAGCTCACCAACCGGGGAAACTTACGAGCAGTACTTC
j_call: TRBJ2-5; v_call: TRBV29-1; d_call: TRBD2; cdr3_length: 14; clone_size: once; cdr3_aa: CSVRLAGGPETQYF; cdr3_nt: TGCAGCGTTCGATTAGCGGGAGGGCCGGAGACCCAGTACTTC
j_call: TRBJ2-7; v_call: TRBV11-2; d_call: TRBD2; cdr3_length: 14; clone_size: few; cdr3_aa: CASSLDASGREQYF; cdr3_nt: TGTGCCAGCAGCTTAGATGCTAGCGGGAGAGAGCAGTACTTC
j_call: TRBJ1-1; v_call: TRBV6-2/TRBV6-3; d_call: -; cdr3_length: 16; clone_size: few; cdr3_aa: CATTTGEGTGNTEAFF; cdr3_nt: TGTGCCACCACCACCGGGGAGGGGACTGGGAACACTGAAGCTTTCTTT
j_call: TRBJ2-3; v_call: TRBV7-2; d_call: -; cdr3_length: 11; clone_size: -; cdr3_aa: CASRNEGTQYF; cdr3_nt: TGTGCCAGCCGTAATGAGGGCACGCAGTATTTT